The 13 T cell receptor beta chains given below trace back to one sample, sequenced in a study of T cells after yellow fever vaccination. MiXCR was run by TCRdb on the 5' RACE reads, yielding one entry per CDR3 protein. The sample includes 150,000 to 200,000 distinct CDR3 sequences, 5.5% to 7.5% of them seen just once. Sequencing was performed on CD4+ T cells sorted from PBMCs, taken 5 days after the first yellow fever vaccination. The receptors here all came from a man between 18 and 29 years old who received the YFV17D yellow fever vaccine.

In its sample, this clonotype was seen many times. This chain connects TRBV5-8 to TRBJ2-1; 9 bases are shared with TRBD2. From germline, CDR1 is SGHTS and CDR2 YDEGEE. The CDR3 is made up of 15 amino acids. The V and J ends lost 0 bases and 10 bases, in that order; junction bases with no gene match: 8. Written as DNA, the CDR3 is TGTGCCAGCAGCTTGGTGATAGCGGGGGCCCGAGAGCAGTTCTTC. Translation gives CASSLVIAGAREQFF.

This clonotype showed up many times. The rearrangement joins TRBV5-1 to TRBJ2-5, with D hard to call. V was clipped by 4 bases and J by 5 bases, with 15 bases between them. The CDR3 is made up of 14 amino acids. From germline, CDR1 is SGHRS and CDR2 YFSETQ. As DNA, the CDR3 is TGCGCCAGCAGCCCCCTTACCGTCGGGGAGACCCAGTACTTC. It codes for CASSPLTVGETQYF.

The table lists this clonotype with many counts. J is TRBJ1-5 and V is TRBV7-8; D remains unclear. This CDR3 is 14 amino acids long. Germline V CDR1 and CDR2: SGHVS, FQNEAQ. Trimming removed 2 bases at V and 5 bases at J, with 10 bases between. This CDR3 reads CASSLRRVDQPQHF. DNA for the CDR3: TGTGCCAGCAGCTTAAGGAGGGTGGATCAGCCCCAGCATTTT.

At least ten counts were recorded for this clonotype. This chain connects TRBV6-6 to TRBJ1-6; D gene ambiguous. V gave up 2 bases and J gave up 7 bases, with 3 bases separating them. The germline V gene has CDR1 MNHNY and CDR2 SVGAGI (reference sequence). CDR3 length: 12 residues. The CDR3 here is CASSYDNSPLHF. CDR3 nucleotide sequence: TGTGCCAGCAGTTACGACAATTCACCCCTCCACTTT.

The chain combines TRBV6-5 with TRBJ1-6, with D perhaps matching TRBD1 (5 bases). Germline V gives CDR1 MNHEY, CDR2 SVGAGI. This CDR3 region has 14 residues. The V end was cut by 2 bases, the J end by 8 bases, with 10 bases between. The CDR3 protein is CASSYGGGDSPLHF. In DNA, the CDR3 is TGTGCCAGCAGTTACGGGGGAGGGGATTCACCCCTCCACTTT.

The gene calls are TRBV12-3 or TRBV12-4 and TRBJ2-3; the D gene is possibly TRBD2 (5 bases). The CDR3 has 18 residues. V gave up 11 bases and J gave up 2 bases, with 29 bases separating them. CDR3 region: CAFSLAPRLPTSTDTQYF. The CDR3 DNA follows: TGTGCCTTCAGTTTAGCGCCGCGACTTCCTACCTCCACAGATACGCAGTATTTT.

The chain recombines TRBV6-1 with TRBJ1-5; D perhaps matches TRBD1 (5 bases). The V end was cut by 4 bases, the J end by 2 bases, with 9 bases between. Germline values: CDR1 MNHNS, CDR2 SASEGT. This CDR3 is built from 14 residues. The DNA of the CDR3 is TGTGCCAGCAGTGTAATGGGGGGCAATCAGCCCCAGCATTTT. Protein sequence: CASSVMGGNQPQHF.

The table lists this clonotype with many counts. CDR3 DNA sequence: TGTGCCAGCAGTCTCCCGGGAGGGGCCACTGAAGCTTTCTTT. Encoded protein: CASSLPGGATEAFF. V usage is TRBV12-3 or TRBV12-4 and J usage is TRBJ1-1; D might be TRBD1 (5 bases). This CDR3 comprises 14 residues. V lost 5 bases to trimming and J lost 4 bases, with 14 bases between them.

This clonotype came up many times. The chain is built from TRBV7-2 and TRBJ2-5; 9 nucleotides line up with TRBD2. Germline V gene sequence: CDR1 SGHTA, CDR2 FQGNSA. V gave up 5 bases and J gave up 4 bases; unmatched junction bases: 11. The CDR3 is made up of 16 amino acids. The CDR3 coding sequence is TGTGCCAGCAGCGGGCAGGGACAGCGGGGGGTAGAGACCCAGTACTTC. This translates into CASSGQGQRGVETQYF.

This clonotype has at least ten counts. V and J are TRBV11-2 and TRBJ2-4; D is perhaps TRBD1 (6 bases). Looked up from germline, CDR1 is SGHAT and CDR2 is FQNNGV. V lost 2 bases and J lost 7, with 6 bases in between. The CDR3 sequence is 12 residues long. CDR3 nucleotide sequence: TGTGCCAGCAGCTTACAGGGGAACATTCAGTACTTC. It encodes CASSLQGNIQYF.

V gene TRBV7-6 combines with J gene TRBJ2-5, with 7 bases lining up with TRBD2. Germline assignment: CDR1 SGHVS and CDR2 FNYEAQ. V lost 1 base to trimming and J lost 7 bases; unmatched junction nucleotides: 12. This CDR3 contains 16 residues. CDR3 amino acids: CASSLVSSTSGGTQYF. CDR3 sequence (DNA): TGTGCCAGCAGCTTAGTTTCCTCCACCTCGGGGGGGACCCAGTACTTC.

This clonotype was detected a few times. The chain links TRBV4-2 to TRBJ2-5; 7 bases agree with TRBD2. V dropped 4 bases and J dropped 6; count of bases not matched to a gene: 8. In germline, CDR1 is LGHNA, CDR2 YNFKEQ. This CDR3 contains 14 residues. The CDR3 DNA reads TGTGCCAGCAGCCTCCCCGGGACTACTCAGACCCAGTACTTC. It codes for CASSLPGTTQTQYF.

The genes are TRBV3-1 and TRBJ2-1; 11 bases are a match to TRBD2. Germline V CDR1 and CDR2: LGHDT, YNNKEL (reference sequence). The CDR3 sequence is 17 residues long. The V gene end was trimmed by 4 bases and the J gene end by 2 bases; junction bases not matched to a gene: 7. Here the CDR3 reads CASSLFSGGAPYNEQFF. CDR3 coding DNA: TGTGCCAGCAGCCTATTTAGCGGGGGGGCACCCTACAATGAGCAGTTCTTC.